The entry that follows covers one TCR beta chain sequence. What it recognizes is unknown. These data originate in a study of cytomegalovirus exposure and HLA in healthy donors. CDR3 length equals 15 residues. Germline V gene lookup returns CDR1 SGHDT and CDR2 YYEEEE. With V trimmed by 4 bases and J by 7 bases, 11 bases remained unmatched. With 60 Vbeta and 13 Jbeta primers, the PCR was carried out. TCRdb's table, derived via immunoSEQ multiplex PCR, lists solely in-frame clones and lacks some. The table records approximately 190,000 clones, approximately 77% of them present only once. General study findings and limits: A later analysis found most CMV-associated TCR beta chains apparently HLA-restricted. For TCR beta chains, V- and J-gene trimming was later linked to a missense DCLRE1C variant. Listed as cytomegalovirus-associated were roughly 180 TCR beta chains.

The sample was PBMCs. The chain uses TRBV5-6 and TRBJ1-2; 9 bases align to TRBD1. This receptor was identified in a middle-aged man in good health and CMV-seropositive. The CDR3 loop reads CASSEAGTGTSGYTF. CDR3 coding DNA: TGTGCCAGCAGCGAAGCCGGGACAGGGACCTCTGGCTACACCTTC.